Presented here are 17 T cell receptor beta chains from one specimen sequenced in a study of spatial heterogeneity in lung cancer. Via MiXCR, TCRdb re-called the 5' RACE reads, giving one row per CDR3 protein. There are fewer than 11,000 distinct CDR3 sequences in the sample; under 25% occur only once, and approximately 40% lies in the top ten. Time point meaning: blood at routine non-recurrence follow-up after resection. This specimen was PBMCs, taken at follow-up. The receptor source for this set is a male donor with early-stage non-small cell lung cancer.

The CDR3 DNA sequence: TGTGCCAGCAGTTACGGGGGGAACACTGAAGCTTTCTTT. Translated: CASSYGGNTEAFF. This sequence joins TRBV6-2 or TRBV6-3 and TRBJ1-1; possible D gene TRBD1, 5 bases. The CDR3 consists of 13 residues. Per germline, CDR1 MNHEY and CDR2 SVGEGT. Deletions cut 2 bases from V and 1 base from J, with 5 bases between.

V is TRBV4-3 and J is TRBJ2-2; 8 positions match TRBD2. The V gene end was trimmed by 3 bases and the J gene end by 3 bases; junction bases not matched to a gene: 3. Germline loops: CDR1 LGHNA, CDR2 YSLEER. This CDR3 has 15 amino acids. The CDR3 sequence: CASSHTSGDTGELFF. The CDR3 region has the DNA TGCGCCAGCAGCCACACTAGCGGCGACACCGGGGAGCTGTTTTTT.

This clonotype was recorded many times. The rearrangement uses TRBV7-9 and TRBJ2-5; 7 nucleotides agree with TRBD1. Unmatched junction bases numbered 10, after V lost 5 bases and J lost 1 base. Germline V CDR1 and CDR2: SEHNR, FQNEAQ (reference sequence). This CDR3 comprises 16 residues. CDR3 region: CASSPGQDLIQETQYF. The CDR3, as DNA: TGTGCCAGCAGCCCAGGACAGGACCTCATCCAAGAGACCCAGTACTTC.

This clonotype is medium-sized within its sample. V is TRBV2 and J is TRBJ1-3; unclear D gene. The CDR3 length is 14 residues. V lost 4 bases, J lost 3 bases, and 10 bases lay in between. Per the germline V gene, CDR1 is SNHLY and CDR2 is FYNNEI. CDR3 sequence reads: CASSVSADGNTIYF. The CDR3 DNA is TGTGCCAGCAGTGTCAGCGCCGATGGAAACACCATATATTTT.

The V and J genes are TRBV7-8 and TRBJ1-2, with D perhaps matching TRBD1 (5 bases). Trimming stripped 4 bases from V and 4 bases from J, with 10 bases between. The CDR3 contains 13 residues. Germline loops: CDR1 SGHVS, CDR2 FQNEAQ. CDR3 nucleotides: TGTGCCAGCAGCTCCTCAGGGAGCTATGGCTACACCTTC. Protein product: CASSSSGSYGYTF. The complete variable domain, with remaining parts taken from reference TRBV7-8 and TRBJ1-2, reads GAGVSQSPRYKVAKRGQDVALRCDPISGHVSLFWYQQALGQGPEFLTYFQNEAQLDKSGLPSDRFFAERPEGSVSTLKIQRTQQEDSAVYLCASSSSGSYGYTFGSGTRLTVV.

In this sample, this clonotype turned up many times. The genes are TRBV24-1 and TRBJ2-7; 8 nucleotides agree with TRBD2. After removal of 3 bases from V and 2 bases from J, the junction contained 8 bases not matched to a gene. Germline lookup yields CDR1 KGHDR and CDR2 SFDVKD. CDR3 length equals 16 residues. The DNA for the CDR3 is TGTGCCACCAGTGATCCTTCTAGCGGGCCCACCTACGAGCAGTACTTC. This gives the protein CATSDPSSGPTYEQYF.

V gene TRBV5-6 combines with J gene TRBJ2-1; TRBD2 agrees at 7 bases. CDR1 SGHDT and CDR2 YYEEEE come from the germline V gene. The V segment lost 0 bases and the J segment 6 bases; nucleotides outside the gene matches: 3. CDR3 size: 14 residues. The CDR3 loop is CASSLGEGPNEQFF. The CDR3 DNA follows: TGTGCCAGCAGCTTGGGGGAGGGTCCCAATGAGCAGTTCTTC.

This clonotype is termed medium-sized. The chain carries TRBV30 and TRBJ1-5; 7 nucleotides align to TRBD1. This CDR3 region has 14 residues. Germline V CDR1 and CDR2: GTSNPN, SVGIG (reference sequence). V lost 3 bases to trimming and J lost 3 bases; unmatched junction nucleotides: 5. CDR3 in DNA: TGTGCCTGGAGGGAGGGACAGCCCAATCAGCCCCAGCATTTT. Its protein is CAWREGQPNQPQHF.

The V call is TRBV4-3, the J call TRBJ1-5, with D possibly being TRBD1 (5 bases). The V end was cut by 0 bases, the J end by 6 bases, with 15 bases between. Germline assignment: CDR1 LGHNA and CDR2 YSLEER. The CDR3 has 16 amino acids. Here the CDR3 reads CASSQDLGQGGQPQHF. The CDR3 region has the DNA TGCGCCAGCAGCCAAGATTTGGGCCAGGGCGGTCAGCCCCAGCATTTT.

In this sample, this clonotype turned up a few times. V gene TRBV29-1 combines with J gene TRBJ2-3, with 7 bases aligning to TRBD1. Germline-derived CDR1 and CDR2 are SQVTM and ANQGSEA. Trimming cost V 3 bases and J 5 bases; bases outside gene matches: 8. The CDR3 loop spans 14 amino acids. CDR3 sequence (DNA): TGCAGCGTTGAGGTGACAGGGTTGAAAGATACGCAGTATTTT. Its protein is CSVEVTGLKDTQYF.

The chain links TRBV5-1 to TRBJ2-2; no reliable D call. The germline CDR1 and CDR2 sequences are SGHRS and YFSETQ. V lost 2 bases and J lost 0, with 11 bases in between. The CDR3 consists of 16 residues. The CDR3 here is CASSFSGLTNTGELFF. CDR3 nucleotide sequence: TGCGCCAGCAGCTTCTCCGGGCTTACGAACACCGGGGAGCTGTTTTTT.

A remark on this clonotype: A read error may be the cause here, since a much bigger clone is one base away. The chain recombines TRBV20-1 with TRBJ1-1, with D possibly matching TRBD1 (6 bases). Germline V gene sequence: CDR1 DFQATT, CDR2 SNEGSKA (reference sequence). V lost 5 bases, J lost 4 bases, and 17 bases lay in between. The CDR3 covers 14 residues. CDR3 nucleotide sequence: TGCAGTGCTCGAAGGGGGGCGGTGATCACTGAAGCTTTCTTT. This gives the protein CSARRGAVITEAFF.

This clonotype has a count of ten or more. The V and J genes are TRBV5-5 and TRBJ2-2; D might be TRBD1 or TRBD2, each matching 5 bases. The CDR3 has 18 amino acids. Germline values: CDR1 SGHKS, CDR2 YYEKEE (reference sequence). Trimming removed 3 bases at V and 4 bases at J, with 22 bases between. CDR3 loop: CASSYGASGTYLTGELFF. The CDR3 region has the DNA TGTGCCAGCAGCTATGGGGCATCGGGGACGTACCTCACCGGGGAGCTGTTTTTT.

Only a few counts were recorded for this clonotype. The CDR3 loop is CATRGRGVSYNEQFF. CDR3 coding DNA: TGTGCCACCAGGGGCCGGGGAGTCTCCTACAATGAGCAGTTCTTC. The V gene is TRBV24-1, the J gene TRBJ2-1, with D perhaps TRBD2 (5 bases). This CDR3 comprises 15 residues. The germline V gene has CDR1 KGHDR and CDR2 SFDVKD. Trimming took off 7 bases at V and 0 bases at J, with 12 bases between the two ends.

The sample holds many counts of this clonotype. The chain has TRBV28 and TRBJ1-1; the D is unclear. CDR1 is MDHEN and CDR2 is SYDVKM in the germline V gene. The CDR3 has 11 residues. V was shortened by 4 bases and J by 10 bases, with 10 bases between the two germline ends. The CDR3 nucleotides read TGTGCCAGCAGTTCCCTCAGGTCAGCTTTCTTT. Translating it yields CASSSLRSAFF.

This clonotype turned up a few times. This chain uses TRBV28 with TRBJ1-2; D is undetermined. CDR1 and CDR2 (germline): MDHEN, SYDVKM. Trimming took 3 bases from V and 4 from J, leaving 12 bases between them. The CDR3 sequence is 14 residues long. The CDR3 DNA is TGTGCCAGCAGTTTCACAGAATTCTTCTATGGCTACACCTTC. This encodes CASSFTEFFYGYTF.

At least ten counts were recorded for this clonotype. This CDR3 is CSARGPDTDTQYF. The CDR3 DNA sequence: TGCAGTGCTAGAGGTCCAGACACAGATACGCAGTATTTT. This chain uses TRBV20-1 with TRBJ2-3; the D is unclear. V was cut by 1 base and J by 2 bases, with 7 bases left in between. Germline assignment: CDR1 DFQATT and CDR2 SNEGSKA (reference sequence). This CDR3 spans 13 amino acids.